This paragraph reports one TCR beta chain. The antigen is not known. The protocol was immunoSEQ multiplex PCR, while the TCRdb copy is restricted to in-frame clones and leaves out a portion. The repertoire holds about 46,000 clones, with roughly 90% as singletons. This record belongs to a study of T cell responses to AZD1222 COVID-19 vaccine. Study findings and constraints: Just a handful of AZD1222 recipients were seropositive at baseline. Spike was spanned by vaccine-associated CD4 TCRs, which were dominant at 160-218 and 743-854. Clonal diversity may have been underestimated in mostly white British donors.

V was clipped by 0 bases and J by 6 bases, with 13 bases between them. CDR1 is SEHNR, CDR2 FQNEAQ, per germline (reference sequence). The CDR3 sequence is 15 residues long. The specimen was peripheral blood, collected 28 days after the second AZD1222 dose. The receptor comes from an adult who received the AZD1222 COVID-19 vaccine. This chain connects TRBV7-9 to TRBJ2-3; possibly TRBD2 for D (6 bases). Here the CDR3 reads CASSLASGLWDTQYF. CDR3 DNA sequence: TGTGCCAGCAGCTTAGCCAGCGGGCTATGGGATACGCAGTATTTT.